This TCR beta chain stems from a study of OX40 agonist ivuxolimab in advanced cancers. Study at large: Patients receiving dose escalation had hepatocellular carcinoma, melanoma, renal cell or head and neck cancer.

Libraries were prepared by immunoSEQ multiplex PCR; TCRdb keeps only in-frame clonotypes and omits some of them. The data contain tens of thousands of clones, 93% of them singletons. The germline V gene has CDR1 LGHNA and CDR2 YSLEER. The CDR3 runs 16 residues. Trimming pared 0 bases from V and 7 bases from J, leaving 16 bases between. Patients with a history of autoimmune disease or on systemic immunosuppression were excluded. This clone was picked up one time. The rearrangement links TRBV4-3 to TRBJ2-1; no clear D gene. The sample in question was CD4+ or CD8+ T cells sorted from blood, obtained in a trial of the OX40 agonist ivuxolimab. The sequence was collected from an adult with an advanced solid tumor such as melanoma, head and neck, liver or kidney cancer. The DNA for the CDR3 is TGCGCCAGCAGCCAAGATAGGGCGGTCCTGGGGAATGAGCAGTTCTTC. Translated, it gives CASSQDRAVLGNEQFF.